The present TCR beta chain was sequenced within a study of blood T cell repertoires in COVID-19 (dated by TCRdb to about 2020). Some background on the complete study: Samples from collaborators originated in the United States, Italy and Spain and spanned both the acute and convalescent phases of COVID-19. Samples came from the ongoing ImmuneRACE study (first 160 participants) plus 1,254 subjects from 6 global collaborators. Subjects who had been exposed to COVID-19, were actively infected with it, or had recovered from it provided the deeply sampled blood TCRbeta repertoires that made up the dataset. The repertoires were made available in a free public database intended to serve as a resource for research on the immune response to SARS-CoV-2. Where available, HLA class I and class II types were obtained from metadata supplied by the sample provider rather than from assay-based typing. Sample metadata almost always included a de-identified subject ID, COVID-19 status, age in years and sex. The material from the prospective study consisted of cDNA or gDNA derived from T cells, B-cell-depleted T cells, or PBMCs.

In Seattle, one collaborating source enrolled patients while the infection was active and tracked those patients longitudinally over the course of disease. Each collaborating institution followed its own protocols to collect whole blood in K2EDTA tubes. For TCRbeta analysis, collaborator samples were shipped as frozen whole blood, as isolated PBMCs, or as DNA extracted from either sample type. TCRbeta CDR3 regions were amplified from genomic DNA using the immunoSEQ Assay, a bias-controlled multiplex PCR. Per the source publication's procedure: The number of nucleated cells in each sample was estimated from the amplification of reference gene primers within the assay. To quantify the absolute abundance of each unique TCRbeta CDR3 rearrangement, sequence reads were collapsed and filtered. Productive Simpson clonality was computed per sample as the square root of Simpson's diversity index over productive rearrangements. TCRdb retrieved this table from immuneACCESS and kept in-frame rearrangements only. Not all clones are present; in checked studies, unresolved V genes account for under half, and no reason is known for the remainder. The V and J calls and clone size come from that table; D and trimming were worked out from the DNA. In this sample the table shows fewer than 300,000 clones, more than 85% of which occur a single time. Around 2.2% of the sample is taken by the ten largest.

Study-wide conclusions, independent of this receptor: The quantity of clinical and demographic metadata differed by source and by participant and was supplied without curation.

In the case of this clone: Its antigen remains unidentified. The record has no base qualities; no much larger clone is one base away.

The sample comprised peripheral blood. This sequence was found in a woman in her 30s with COVID-19, enrolled during active disease.

The CDR3 amino acid sequence is: CASSLGTGGWNEQFF. The DNA reads as follows: TGTGCCAGCAGCCTAGGGACAGGGGGTTGGAATGAGCAGTTCTTC. This chain is built from TRBV11-2 and TRBJ2-1, with TRBD1 matching 11 junction bases. Sequences SGHAT (CDR1) and FQNNGV (CDR2) are obtained from the germline V gene. The CDR3 holds 15 amino acids from the cysteine to the phenylalanine. Only CDR3 DNA is held: 45 bases, read in frame from base 1. Trimming takes 5 bases off V and 7 bases off J; junction bases not matched to a gene: 7. Extended through the reference TRBV11-2 and TRBJ2-1 proteins, this CDR3 yields the full variable domain: EAGVAQSPRYKIIEKRQSVAFWCNPISGHATLYWYQQILGQGPKLLIQFQNNGVVDDSQLPKDRFSAERLKGVDSTLKIQPAKLEDSAVYLCASSLGTGGWNEQFFGPGTRLTVL.